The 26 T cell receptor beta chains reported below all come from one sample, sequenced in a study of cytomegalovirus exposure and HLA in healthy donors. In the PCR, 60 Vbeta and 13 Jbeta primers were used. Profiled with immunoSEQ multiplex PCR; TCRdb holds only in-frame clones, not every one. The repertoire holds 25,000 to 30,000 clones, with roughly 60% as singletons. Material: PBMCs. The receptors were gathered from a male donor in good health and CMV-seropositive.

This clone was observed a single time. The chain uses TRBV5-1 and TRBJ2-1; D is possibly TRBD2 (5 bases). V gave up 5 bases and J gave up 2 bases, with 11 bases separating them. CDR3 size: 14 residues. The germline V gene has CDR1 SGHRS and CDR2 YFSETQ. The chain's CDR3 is CASRLSGPYNEQFF. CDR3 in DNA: TGCGCCAGCAGGTTAAGCGGTCCCTACAATGAGCAGTTCTTC.

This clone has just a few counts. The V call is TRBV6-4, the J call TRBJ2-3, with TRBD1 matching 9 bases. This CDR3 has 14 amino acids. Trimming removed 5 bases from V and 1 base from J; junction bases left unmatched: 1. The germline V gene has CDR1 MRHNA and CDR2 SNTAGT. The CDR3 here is CASSRTGGTDTQYF. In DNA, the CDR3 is TGTGCCAGCAGTAGGACAGGGGGCACAGATACGCAGTATTTT.

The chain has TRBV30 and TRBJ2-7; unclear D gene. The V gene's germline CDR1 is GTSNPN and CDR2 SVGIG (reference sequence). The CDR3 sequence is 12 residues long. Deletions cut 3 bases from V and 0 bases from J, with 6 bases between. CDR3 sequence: CAWSQISYEQYF. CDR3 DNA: TGTGCCTGGAGCCAGATCTCCTACGAGCAGTACTTC.

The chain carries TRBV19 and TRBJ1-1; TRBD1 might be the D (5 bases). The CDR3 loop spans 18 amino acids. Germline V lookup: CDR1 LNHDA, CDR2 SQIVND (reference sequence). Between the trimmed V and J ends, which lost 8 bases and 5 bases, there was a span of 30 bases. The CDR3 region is CASPPAQELAGGRTEAFF. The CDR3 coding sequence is TGTGCCAGTCCCCCGGCGCAGGAATTAGCGGGGGGACGGACTGAAGCTTTCTTT.

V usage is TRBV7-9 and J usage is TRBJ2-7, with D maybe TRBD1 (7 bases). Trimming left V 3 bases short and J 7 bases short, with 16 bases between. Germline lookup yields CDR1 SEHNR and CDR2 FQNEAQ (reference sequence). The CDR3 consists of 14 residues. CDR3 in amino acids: CASSFDRDSGEQYF. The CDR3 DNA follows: TGTGCCAGCAGCTTTGACAGGGACTCAGGGGAGCAGTACTTC.

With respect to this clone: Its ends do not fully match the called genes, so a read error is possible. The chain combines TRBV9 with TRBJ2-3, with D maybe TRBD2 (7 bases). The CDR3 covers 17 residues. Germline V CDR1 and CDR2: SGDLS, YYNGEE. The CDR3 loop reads CVSSVGRGGELTDTQYF. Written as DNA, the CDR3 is TGTGTCAGCAGCGTAGGGAGGGGGGGAGAACTCACAGATACGCAGTATTTT. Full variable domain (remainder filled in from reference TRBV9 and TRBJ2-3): DSGVTQTPKHLITATGQRVTLRCSPRSGDLSVYWYQQSLDQGLQFLIQYYNGEERAKGNILERFSAQQFPDLHSELNLSSLELGDSALYFCVSSVGRGGELTDTQYFGPGTRLTVL.

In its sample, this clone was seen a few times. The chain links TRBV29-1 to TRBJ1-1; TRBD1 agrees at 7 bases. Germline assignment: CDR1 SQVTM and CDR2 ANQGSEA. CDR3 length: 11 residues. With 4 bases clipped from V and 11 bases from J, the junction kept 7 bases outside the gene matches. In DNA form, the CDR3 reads TGCAGCGTTGCAGCTACAGGGGACGCTTTCTTT. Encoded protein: CSVAATGDAFF.

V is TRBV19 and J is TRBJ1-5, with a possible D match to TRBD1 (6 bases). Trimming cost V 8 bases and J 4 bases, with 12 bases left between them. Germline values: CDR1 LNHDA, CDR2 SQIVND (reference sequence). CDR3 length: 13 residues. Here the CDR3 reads CASSDRPNQPQHF. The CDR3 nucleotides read TGTGCCAGTTCTGACAGGCCTAATCAGCCCCAGCATTTT.

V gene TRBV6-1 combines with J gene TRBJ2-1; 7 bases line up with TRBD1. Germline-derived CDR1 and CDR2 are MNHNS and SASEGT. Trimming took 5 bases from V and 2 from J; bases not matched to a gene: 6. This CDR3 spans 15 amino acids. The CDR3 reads CASSFDRAPYNEQFF. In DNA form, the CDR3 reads TGTGCCAGCAGTTTCGACAGGGCCCCCTACAATGAGCAGTTCTTC.

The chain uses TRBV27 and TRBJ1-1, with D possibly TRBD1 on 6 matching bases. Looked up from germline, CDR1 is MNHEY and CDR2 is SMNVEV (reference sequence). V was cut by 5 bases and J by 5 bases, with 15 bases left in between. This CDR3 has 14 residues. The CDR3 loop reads CASSVNREWTEAFF. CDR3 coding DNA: TGTGCCAGCAGTGTCAACAGGGAGTGGACTGAAGCTTTCTTT.

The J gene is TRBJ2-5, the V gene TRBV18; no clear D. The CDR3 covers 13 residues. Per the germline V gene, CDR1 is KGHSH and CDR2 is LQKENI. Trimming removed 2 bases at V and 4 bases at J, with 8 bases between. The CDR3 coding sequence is TGTGCCAGCTCACCAGGAGTGGGAGAGACCCAGTACTTC. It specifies CASSPGVGETQYF.

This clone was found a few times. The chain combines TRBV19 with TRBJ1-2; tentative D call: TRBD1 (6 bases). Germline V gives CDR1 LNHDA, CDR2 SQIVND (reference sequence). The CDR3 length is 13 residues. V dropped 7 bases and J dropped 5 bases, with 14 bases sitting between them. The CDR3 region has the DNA TGTGCCAGTACCCTGGCAGGGGCGTATGGCTACACCTTC. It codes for CASTLAGAYGYTF.

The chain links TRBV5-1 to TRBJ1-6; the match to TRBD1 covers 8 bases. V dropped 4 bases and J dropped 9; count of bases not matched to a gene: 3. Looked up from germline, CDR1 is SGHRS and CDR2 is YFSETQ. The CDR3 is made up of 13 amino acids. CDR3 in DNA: TGCGCCAGCAGCAGGACAGGGTCTTCACCCCTCCACTTT. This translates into CASSRTGSSPLHF.

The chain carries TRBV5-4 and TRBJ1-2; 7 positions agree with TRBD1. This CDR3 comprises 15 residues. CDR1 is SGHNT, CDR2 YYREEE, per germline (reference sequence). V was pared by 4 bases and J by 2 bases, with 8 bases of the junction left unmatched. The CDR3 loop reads CASSIPRQGNYGYTF. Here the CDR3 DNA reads TGTGCCAGCAGCATTCCACGACAGGGAAACTATGGCTACACCTTC.

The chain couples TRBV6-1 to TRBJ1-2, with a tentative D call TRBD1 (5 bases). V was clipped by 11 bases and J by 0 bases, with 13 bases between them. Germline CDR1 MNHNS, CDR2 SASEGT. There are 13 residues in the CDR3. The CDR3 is CAVRGSPNYGYTF. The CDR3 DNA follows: TGTGCCGTTAGGGGCAGCCCTAACTATGGCTACACCTTC.

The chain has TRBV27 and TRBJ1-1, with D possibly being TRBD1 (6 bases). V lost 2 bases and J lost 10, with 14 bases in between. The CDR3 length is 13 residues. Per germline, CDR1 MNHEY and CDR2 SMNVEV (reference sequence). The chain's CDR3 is CASSLGIGTTAFF. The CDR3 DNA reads TGTGCCAGCAGTTTAGGAATCGGGACAACAGCTTTCTTT.

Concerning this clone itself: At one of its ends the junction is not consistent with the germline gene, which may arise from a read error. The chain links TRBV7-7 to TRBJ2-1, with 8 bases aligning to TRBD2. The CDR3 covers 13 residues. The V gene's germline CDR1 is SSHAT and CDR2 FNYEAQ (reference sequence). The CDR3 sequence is CASSTGLAAEQFF. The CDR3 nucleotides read TGTGCTAGCAGCACCGGACTAGCTGCTGAGCAGTTCTTC.

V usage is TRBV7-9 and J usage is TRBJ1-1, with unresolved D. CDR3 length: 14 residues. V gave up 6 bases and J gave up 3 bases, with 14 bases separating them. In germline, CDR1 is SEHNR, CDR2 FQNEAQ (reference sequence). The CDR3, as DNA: TGTGCCAGCAGTTACGAGGCGAGGGACACTGAAGCTTTCTTT. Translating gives CASSYEARDTEAFF.

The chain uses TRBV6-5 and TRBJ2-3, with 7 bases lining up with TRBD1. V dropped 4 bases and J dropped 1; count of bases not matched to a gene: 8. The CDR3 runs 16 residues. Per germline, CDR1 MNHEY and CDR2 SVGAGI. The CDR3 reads CASSSNPGQGTDTQYF. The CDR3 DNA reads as TGTGCCAGCAGTTCAAACCCCGGACAGGGCACAGATACGCAGTATTTT.

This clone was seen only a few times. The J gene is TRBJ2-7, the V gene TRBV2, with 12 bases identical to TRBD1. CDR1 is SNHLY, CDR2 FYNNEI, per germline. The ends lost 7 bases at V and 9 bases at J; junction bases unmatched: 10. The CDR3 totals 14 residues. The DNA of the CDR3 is TGTGCCAGCAACCCCGGGACAGGGGGCGGCGTGCAGTACTTC. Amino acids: CASNPGTGGGVQYF.

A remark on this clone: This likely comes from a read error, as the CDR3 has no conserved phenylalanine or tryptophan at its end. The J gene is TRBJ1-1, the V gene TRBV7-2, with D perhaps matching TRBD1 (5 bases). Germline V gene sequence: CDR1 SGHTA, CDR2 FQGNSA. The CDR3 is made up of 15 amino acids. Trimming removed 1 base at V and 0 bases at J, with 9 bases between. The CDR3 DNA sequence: TGTGCCAGCAGCTTAGGACCAGGGATGAACACTGAAGCTTTCGTT. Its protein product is CASSLGPGMNTEAFV.

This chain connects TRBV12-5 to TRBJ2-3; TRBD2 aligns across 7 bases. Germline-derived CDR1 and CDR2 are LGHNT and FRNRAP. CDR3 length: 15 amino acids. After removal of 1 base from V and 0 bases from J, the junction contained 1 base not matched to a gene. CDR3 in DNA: TGTGCTAGTGGTTTGGGGGGGGGTAGCACAGATACGCAGTATTTT. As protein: CASGLGGGSTDTQYF. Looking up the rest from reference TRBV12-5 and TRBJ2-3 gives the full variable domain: DARVTQTPRHKVTEMGQEVTMRCQPILGHNTVFWYRQTMMQGLELLAYFRNRAPLDDSGMPKDRFSAEMPDATLATLKIQPSEPRDSAVYFCASGLGGGSTDTQYFGPGTRLTVL.

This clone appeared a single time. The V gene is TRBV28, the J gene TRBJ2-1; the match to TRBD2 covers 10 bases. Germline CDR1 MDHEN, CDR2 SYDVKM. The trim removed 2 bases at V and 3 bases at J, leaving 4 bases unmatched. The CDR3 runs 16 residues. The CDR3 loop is CASSLVAGGRYNEQFF. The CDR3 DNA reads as TGTGCCAGCAGTTTAGTAGCGGGAGGCCGCTACAATGAGCAGTTCTTC.

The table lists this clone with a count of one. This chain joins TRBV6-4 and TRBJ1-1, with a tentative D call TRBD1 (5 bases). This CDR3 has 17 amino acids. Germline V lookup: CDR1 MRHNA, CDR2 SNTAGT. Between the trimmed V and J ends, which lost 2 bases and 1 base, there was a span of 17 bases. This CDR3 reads CASSDRGNGKANTEAFF. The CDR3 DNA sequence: TGTGCCAGCAGTGACAGGGGTAACGGTAAGGCGAACACTGAAGCTTTCTTT.

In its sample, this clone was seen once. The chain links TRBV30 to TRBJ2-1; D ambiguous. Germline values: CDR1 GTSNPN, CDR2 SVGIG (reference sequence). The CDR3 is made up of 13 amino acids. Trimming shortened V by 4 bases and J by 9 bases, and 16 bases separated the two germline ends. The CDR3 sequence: CAWTLTPRIEQFF. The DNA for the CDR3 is TGTGCCTGGACCTTGACCCCGAGGATTGAGCAGTTCTTC. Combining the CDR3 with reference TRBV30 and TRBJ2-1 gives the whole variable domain SQTIHQWPATLVQPVGSPLSLECTVEGTSNPNLYWYRQAAGRGLQLLFYSVGIGQISSEVPQNLSASRPQDRQFILSSKKLLLSDSGFYLCAWTLTPRIEQFFGPGTRLTVL.

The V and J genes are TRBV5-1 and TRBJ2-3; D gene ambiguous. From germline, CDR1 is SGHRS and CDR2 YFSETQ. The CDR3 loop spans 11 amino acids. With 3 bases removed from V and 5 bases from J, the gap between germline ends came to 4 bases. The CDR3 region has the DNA TGCGCCAGCAGCTCACAAGATACGCAGTATTTT. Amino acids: CASSSQDTQYF.